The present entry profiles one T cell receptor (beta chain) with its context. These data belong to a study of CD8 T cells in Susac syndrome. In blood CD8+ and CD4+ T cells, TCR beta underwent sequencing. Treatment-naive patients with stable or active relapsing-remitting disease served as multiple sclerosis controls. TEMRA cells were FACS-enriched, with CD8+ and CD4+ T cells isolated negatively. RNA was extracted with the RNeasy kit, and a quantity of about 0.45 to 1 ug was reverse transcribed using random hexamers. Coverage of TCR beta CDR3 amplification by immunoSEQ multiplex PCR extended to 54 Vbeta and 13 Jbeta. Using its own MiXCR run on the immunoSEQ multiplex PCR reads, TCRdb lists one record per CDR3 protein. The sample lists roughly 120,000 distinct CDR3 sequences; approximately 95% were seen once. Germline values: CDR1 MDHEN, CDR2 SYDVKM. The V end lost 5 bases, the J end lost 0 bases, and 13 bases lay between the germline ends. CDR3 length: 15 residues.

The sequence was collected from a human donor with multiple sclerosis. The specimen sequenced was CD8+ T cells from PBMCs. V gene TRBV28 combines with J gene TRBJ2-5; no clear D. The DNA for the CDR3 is TGTGCCAGCAGTACTAACGACGGGTACCAAGAGACCCAGTACTTC. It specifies CASSTNDGYQETQYF.